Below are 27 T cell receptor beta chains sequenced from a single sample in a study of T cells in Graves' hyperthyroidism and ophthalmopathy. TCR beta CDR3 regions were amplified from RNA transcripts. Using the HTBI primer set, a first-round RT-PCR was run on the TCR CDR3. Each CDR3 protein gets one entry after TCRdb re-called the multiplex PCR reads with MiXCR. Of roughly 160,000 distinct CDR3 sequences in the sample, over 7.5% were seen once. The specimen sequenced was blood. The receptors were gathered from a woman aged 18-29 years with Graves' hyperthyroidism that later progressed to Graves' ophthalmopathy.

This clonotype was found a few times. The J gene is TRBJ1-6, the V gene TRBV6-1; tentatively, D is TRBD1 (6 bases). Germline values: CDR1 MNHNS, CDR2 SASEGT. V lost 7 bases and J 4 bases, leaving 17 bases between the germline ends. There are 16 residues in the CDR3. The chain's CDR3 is CASTTGGGDYNSPLHF. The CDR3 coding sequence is TGTGCCAGCACCACGGGCGGGGGCGATTATAATTCACCCCTCCACTTT.

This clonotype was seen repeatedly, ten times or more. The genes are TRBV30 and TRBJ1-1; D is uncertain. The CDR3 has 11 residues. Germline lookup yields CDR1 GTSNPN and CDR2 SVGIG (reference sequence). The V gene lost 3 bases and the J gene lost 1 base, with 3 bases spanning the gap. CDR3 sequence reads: CAWRENTEAFF. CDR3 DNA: TGTGCCTGGAGGGAGAACACTGAAGCTTTCTTT.

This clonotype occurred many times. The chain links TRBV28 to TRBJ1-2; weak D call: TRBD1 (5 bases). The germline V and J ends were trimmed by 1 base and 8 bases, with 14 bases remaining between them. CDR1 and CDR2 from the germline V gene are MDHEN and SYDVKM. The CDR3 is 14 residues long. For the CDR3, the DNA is TGTGCCAGCAGTTTATATACAGGTTTTGGAGGCTACACCTTC. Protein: CASSLYTGFGGYTF.

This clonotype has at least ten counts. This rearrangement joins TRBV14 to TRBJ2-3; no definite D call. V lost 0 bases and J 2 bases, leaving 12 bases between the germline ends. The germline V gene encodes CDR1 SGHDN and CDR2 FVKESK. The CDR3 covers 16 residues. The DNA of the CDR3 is TGTGCCAGCAGCCAAGATCAAGGGTTTCTCACAGATACGCAGTATTTT. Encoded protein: CASSQDQGFLTDTQYF.

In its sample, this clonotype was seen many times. This chain's CDR3 is CAISEVKGPDQPQHF. Written as DNA, the CDR3 is TGTGCCATCAGTGAGGTTAAAGGACCTGATCAGCCCCAGCATTTT. This rearrangement joins TRBV10-3 to TRBJ1-5; D remains unclear. V dropped 2 bases and J dropped 5 bases, with 13 bases sitting between them. From germline, CDR1 is ENHRY and CDR2 SYGVKD. This CDR3 is 15 amino acids long.

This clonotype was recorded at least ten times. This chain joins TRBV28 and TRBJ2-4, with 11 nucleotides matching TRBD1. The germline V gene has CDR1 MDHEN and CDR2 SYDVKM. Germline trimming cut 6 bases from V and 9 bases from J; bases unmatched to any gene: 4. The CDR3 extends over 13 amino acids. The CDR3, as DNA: TGTGCCAGCAGCCCGGGACAGGGGGGCATTCAGTACTTC. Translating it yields CASSPGQGGIQYF.

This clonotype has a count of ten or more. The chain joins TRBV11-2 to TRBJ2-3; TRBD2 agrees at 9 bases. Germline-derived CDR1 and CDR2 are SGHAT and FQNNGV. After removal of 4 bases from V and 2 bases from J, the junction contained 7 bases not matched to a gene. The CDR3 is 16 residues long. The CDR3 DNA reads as TGTGCCAGCAGCTCGCGACTAGCGGTCCTCACAGATACGCAGTATTTT. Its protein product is CASSSRLAVLTDTQYF. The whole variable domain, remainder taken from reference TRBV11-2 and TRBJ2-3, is EAGVAQSPRYKIIEKRQSVAFWCNPISGHATLYWYQQILGQGPKLLIQFQNNGVVDDSQLPKDRFSAERLKGVDSTLKIQPAKLEDSAVYLCASSSRLAVLTDTQYFGPGTRLTVL.

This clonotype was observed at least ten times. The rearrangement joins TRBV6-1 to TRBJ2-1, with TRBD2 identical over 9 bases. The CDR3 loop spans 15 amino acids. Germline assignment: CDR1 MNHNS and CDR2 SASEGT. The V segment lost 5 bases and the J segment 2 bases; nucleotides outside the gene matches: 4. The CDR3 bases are TGTGCCAGCAGTCCCCTAGCGGGGACCTACAATGAGCAGTTCTTC. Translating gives CASSPLAGTYNEQFF.

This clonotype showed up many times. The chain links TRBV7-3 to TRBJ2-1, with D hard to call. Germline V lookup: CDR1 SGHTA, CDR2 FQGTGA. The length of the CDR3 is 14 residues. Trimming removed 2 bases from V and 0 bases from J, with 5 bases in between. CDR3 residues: CASSLHDSYNEQFF. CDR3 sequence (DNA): TGTGCCAGCAGCTTACATGACTCCTACAATGAGCAGTTCTTC.

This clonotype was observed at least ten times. The CDR3 sequence: CSVPLAAEETQYF. The CDR3 DNA sequence: TGCAGCGTCCCGCTAGCGGCTGAGGAGACCCAGTACTTC. The chain recombines TRBV29-1 with TRBJ2-5; TRBD2 aligns across 7 bases. From germline, CDR1 is SQVTM and CDR2 ANQGSEA. The V gene end was trimmed by 6 bases and the J gene end by 5 bases; junction bases not matched to a gene: 9. The length of the CDR3 is 13 residues. The whole variable domain, filled in from reference TRBV29-1 and TRBJ2-5, reads SAVISQKPSRDICQRGTSLTIQCQVDSQVTMMFWYRQQPGQSLTLIATANQGSEATYESGFVIDKFPISRPNLTFSTLTVSNMSPEDSSIYLCSVPLAAEETQYFGPGTRLLVL.

CDR3 nucleotides: TGCAGTGCTAGAGACAGGGGGCTCGTTGTAAACGAGCAGTACTTC. Its translation is CSARDRGLVVNEQYF. The chain couples TRBV20-1 to TRBJ2-7, with 8 bases that match TRBD1. The CDR3 length is 15 residues. V lost 0 bases, J lost 5 bases, and 9 bases stayed unmatched. The germline V gene encodes CDR1 DFQATT and CDR2 SNEGSKA (reference sequence).

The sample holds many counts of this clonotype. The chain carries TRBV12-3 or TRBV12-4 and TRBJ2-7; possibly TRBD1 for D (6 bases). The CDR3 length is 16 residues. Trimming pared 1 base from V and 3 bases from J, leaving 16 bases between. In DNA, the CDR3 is TGTGCCAGCAGTTTAGAGGTTGTTGGGACACTCTACGAGCAGTACTTC. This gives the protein CASSLEVVGTLYEQYF.

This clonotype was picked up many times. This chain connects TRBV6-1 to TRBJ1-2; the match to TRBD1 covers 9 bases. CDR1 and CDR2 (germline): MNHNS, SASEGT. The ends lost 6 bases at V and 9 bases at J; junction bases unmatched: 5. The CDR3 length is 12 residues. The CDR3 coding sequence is TGTGCCAGCAGCGACAGGGGGATTCGCTACACCTTC. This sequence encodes CASSDRGIRYTF.

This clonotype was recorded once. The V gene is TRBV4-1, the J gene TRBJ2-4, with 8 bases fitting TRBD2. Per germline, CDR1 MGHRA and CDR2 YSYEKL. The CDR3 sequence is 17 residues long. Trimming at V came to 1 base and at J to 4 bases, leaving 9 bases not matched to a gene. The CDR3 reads CASSQVGAGERKNIQYF. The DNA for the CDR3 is TGCGCCAGCAGCCAAGTCGGAGCGGGGGAGCGGAAAAACATTCAGTACTTC.

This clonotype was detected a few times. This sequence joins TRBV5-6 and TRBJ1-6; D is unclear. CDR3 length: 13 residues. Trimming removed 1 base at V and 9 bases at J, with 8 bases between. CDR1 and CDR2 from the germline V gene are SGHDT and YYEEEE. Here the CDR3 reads CASSLSGVSPLHF. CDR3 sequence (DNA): TGTGCCAGCAGCTTGTCTGGGGTTTCACCCCTCCACTTT.

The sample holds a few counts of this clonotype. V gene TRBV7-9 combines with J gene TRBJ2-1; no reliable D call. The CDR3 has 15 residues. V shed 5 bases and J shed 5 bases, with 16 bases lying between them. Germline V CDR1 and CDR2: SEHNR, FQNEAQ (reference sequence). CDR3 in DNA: TGTGCCAGCAGCCCTTCGCTCGCGGAAGACAATGAGCAGTTCTTC. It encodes CASSPSLAEDNEQFF.

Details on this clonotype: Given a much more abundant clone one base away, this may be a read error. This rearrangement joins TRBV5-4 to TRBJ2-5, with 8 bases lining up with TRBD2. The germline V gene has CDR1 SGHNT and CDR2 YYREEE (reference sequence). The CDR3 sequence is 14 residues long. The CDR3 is CASSPGLAQETQCF. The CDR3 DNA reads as TGTGCCAGCAGCCCCGGACTAGCCCAAGAGACCCAGTGCTTC.

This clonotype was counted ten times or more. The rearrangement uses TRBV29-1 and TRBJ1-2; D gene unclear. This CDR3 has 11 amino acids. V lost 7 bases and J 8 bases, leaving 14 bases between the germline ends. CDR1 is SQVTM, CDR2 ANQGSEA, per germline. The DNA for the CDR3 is TGCAGCGCAGTGCTACTTCGGGGCTACACCTTC. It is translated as CSAVLLRGYTF.

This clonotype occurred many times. The CDR3 reads CAWSLPTGGNSPLHF. DNA of the CDR3: TGTGCCTGGAGCCTCCCCACAGGGGGTAATTCACCCCTCCACTTT. The genes are TRBV30 and TRBJ1-6; 8 bases fit TRBD1. CDR3 length equals 15 residues. V was pared by 3 bases and J by 6 bases, with 7 bases of the junction left unmatched. Germline V gives CDR1 GTSNPN, CDR2 SVGIG (reference sequence).

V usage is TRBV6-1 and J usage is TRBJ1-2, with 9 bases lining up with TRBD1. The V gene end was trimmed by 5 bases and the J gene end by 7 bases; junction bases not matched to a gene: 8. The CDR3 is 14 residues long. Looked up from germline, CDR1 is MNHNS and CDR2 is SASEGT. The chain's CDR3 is CASSSGDRVGGYTF. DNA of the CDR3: TGTGCCAGCAGTTCCGGGGACAGGGTGGGTGGCTACACCTTC.

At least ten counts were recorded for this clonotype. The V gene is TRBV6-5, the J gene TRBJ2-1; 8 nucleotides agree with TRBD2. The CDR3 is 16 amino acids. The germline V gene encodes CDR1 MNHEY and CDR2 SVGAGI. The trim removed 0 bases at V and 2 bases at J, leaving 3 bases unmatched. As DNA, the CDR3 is TGTGCCAGCAGTTACTCGCGGGGGGCGCCCTACAATGAGCAGTTCTTC. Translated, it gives CASSYSRGAPYNEQFF.

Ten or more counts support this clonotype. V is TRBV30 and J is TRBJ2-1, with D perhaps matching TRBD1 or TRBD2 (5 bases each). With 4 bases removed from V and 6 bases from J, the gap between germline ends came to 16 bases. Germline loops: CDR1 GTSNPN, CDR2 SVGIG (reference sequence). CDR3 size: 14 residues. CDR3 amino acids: CAWNRLARGNEQFF. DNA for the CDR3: TGTGCCTGGAATAGGCTAGCTAGGGGCAATGAGCAGTTCTTC. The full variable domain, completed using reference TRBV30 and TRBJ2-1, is SQTIHQWPATLVQPVGSPLSLECTVEGTSNPNLYWYRQAAGRGLQLLFYSVGIGQISSEVPQNLSASRPQDRQFILSSKKLLLSDSGFYLCAWNRLARGNEQFFGPGTRLTVL.

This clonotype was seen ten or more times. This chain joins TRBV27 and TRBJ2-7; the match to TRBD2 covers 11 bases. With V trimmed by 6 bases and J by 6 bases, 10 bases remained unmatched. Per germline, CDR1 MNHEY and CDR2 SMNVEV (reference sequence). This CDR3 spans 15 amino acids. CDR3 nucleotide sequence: TGTGCCAGCAGGGGCATAGCGGGAGGGCCGGGCGAGCAGTACTTC. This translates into CASRGIAGGPGEQYF.

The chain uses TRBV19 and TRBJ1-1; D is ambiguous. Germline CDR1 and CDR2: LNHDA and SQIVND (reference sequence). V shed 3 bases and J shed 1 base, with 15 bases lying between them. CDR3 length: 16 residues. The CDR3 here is CASSIRPGHPNTEAFF. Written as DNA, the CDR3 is TGTGCCAGTAGTATTCGCCCTGGGCACCCGAACACTGAAGCTTTCTTT.

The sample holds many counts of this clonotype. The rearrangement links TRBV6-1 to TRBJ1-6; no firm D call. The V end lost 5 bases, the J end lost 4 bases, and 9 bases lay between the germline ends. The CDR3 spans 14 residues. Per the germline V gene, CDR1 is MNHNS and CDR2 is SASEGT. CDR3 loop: CASSLDGYNSPLHF. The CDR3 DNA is TGTGCCAGCAGTCTGGACGGGTATAATTCACCCCTCCACTTT.

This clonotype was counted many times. The CDR3 protein is CASSSEGRGHETQYF. CDR3 sequence (DNA): TGTGCCAGCAGCTCGGAGGGTAGGGGGCATGAGACCCAGTACTTC. The gene calls are TRBV5-5 and TRBJ2-5; TRBD1 might be the D (7 bases). This CDR3 spans 15 amino acids. V lost 3 bases to trimming and J lost 5 bases, with 17 bases between them. Germline values: CDR1 SGHKS, CDR2 YYEKEE (reference sequence).

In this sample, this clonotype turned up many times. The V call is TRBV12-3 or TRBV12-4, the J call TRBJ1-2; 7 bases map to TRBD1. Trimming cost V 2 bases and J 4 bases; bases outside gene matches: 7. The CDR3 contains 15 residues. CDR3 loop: CASSLRQGKVYGYTF. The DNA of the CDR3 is TGTGCCAGCAGTTTACGACAGGGAAAGGTCTATGGCTACACCTTC.